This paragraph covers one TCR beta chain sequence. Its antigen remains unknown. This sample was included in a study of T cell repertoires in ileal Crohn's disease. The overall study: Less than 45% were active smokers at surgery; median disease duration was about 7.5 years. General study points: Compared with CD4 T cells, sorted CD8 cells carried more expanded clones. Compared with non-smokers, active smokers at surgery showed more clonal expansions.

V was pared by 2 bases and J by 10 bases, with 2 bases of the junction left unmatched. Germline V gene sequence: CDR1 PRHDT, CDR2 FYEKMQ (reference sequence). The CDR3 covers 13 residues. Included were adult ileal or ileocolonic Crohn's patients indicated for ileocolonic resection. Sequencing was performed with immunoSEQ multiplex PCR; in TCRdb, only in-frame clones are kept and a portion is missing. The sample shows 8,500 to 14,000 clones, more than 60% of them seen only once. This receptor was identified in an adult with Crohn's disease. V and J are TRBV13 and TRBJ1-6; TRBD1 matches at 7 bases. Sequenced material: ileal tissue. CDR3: CASSLQGESPLHF. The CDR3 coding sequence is TGTGCCAGCAGCTTACAGGGGGAGTCACCCCTCCACTTT. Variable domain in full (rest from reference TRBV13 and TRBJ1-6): AAGVIQSPRHLIKEKRETATLKCYPIPRHDTVYWYQQGPGQDPQFLISFYEKMQSDKGSIPDRFSAQQFSDYHSELNMSSLELGDSALYFCASSLQGESPLHFGNGTRLTVT.